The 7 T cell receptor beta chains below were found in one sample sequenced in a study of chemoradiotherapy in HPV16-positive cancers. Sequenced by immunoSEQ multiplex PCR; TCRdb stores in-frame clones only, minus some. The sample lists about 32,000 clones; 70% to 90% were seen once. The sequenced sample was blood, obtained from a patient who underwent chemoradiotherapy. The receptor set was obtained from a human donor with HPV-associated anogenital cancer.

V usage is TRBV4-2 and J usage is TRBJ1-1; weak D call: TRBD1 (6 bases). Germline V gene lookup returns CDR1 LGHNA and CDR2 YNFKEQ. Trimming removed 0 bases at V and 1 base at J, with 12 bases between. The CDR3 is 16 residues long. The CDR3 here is CASSQDTGQANTEAFF. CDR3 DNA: TGTGCCAGCAGCCAAGATACAGGGCAGGCGAACACTGAAGCTTTCTTT.

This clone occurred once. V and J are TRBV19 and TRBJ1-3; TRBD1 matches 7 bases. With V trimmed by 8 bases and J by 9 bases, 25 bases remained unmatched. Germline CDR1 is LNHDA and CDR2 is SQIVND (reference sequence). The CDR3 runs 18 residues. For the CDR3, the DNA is TGTGCCAGTTTATCAACCGGGACAGTTTCGGGACTGAGGAGCACCATATATTTT. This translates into CASLSTGTVSGLRSTIYF.

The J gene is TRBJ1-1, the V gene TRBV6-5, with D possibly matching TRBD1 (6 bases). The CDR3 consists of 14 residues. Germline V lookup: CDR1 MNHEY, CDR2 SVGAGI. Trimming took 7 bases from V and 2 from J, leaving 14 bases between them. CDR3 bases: TGTGCCAGCACCCGACCGGGGGGCAACACTGAAGCTTTCTTT. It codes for CASTRPGGNTEAFF.

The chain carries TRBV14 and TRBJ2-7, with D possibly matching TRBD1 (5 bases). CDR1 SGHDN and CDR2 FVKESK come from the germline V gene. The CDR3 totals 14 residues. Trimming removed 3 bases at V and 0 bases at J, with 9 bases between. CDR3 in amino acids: CASSHLQDSYEQYF. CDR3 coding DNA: TGTGCCAGCAGCCATTTACAGGACTCCTACGAGCAGTACTTC.

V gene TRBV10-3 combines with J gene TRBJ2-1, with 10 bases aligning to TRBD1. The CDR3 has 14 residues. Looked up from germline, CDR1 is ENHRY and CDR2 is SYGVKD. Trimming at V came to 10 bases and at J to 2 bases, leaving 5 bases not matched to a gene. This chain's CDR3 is CATSGTGAYNEQFF. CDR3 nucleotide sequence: TGTGCCACCTCCGGGACAGGGGCCTACAATGAGCAGTTCTTC.

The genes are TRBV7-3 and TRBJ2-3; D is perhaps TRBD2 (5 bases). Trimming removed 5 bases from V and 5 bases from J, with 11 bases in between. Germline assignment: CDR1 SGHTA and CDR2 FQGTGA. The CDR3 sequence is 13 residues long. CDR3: CASSPPGGDTQYF. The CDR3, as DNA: TGTGCCAGCAGCCCCCCTGGAGGAGATACGCAGTATTTT.

The CDR3 loop reads CASSFSGWPSGRGAKNIQYF. The CDR3 nucleotides are TGTGCCAGCAGTTTCAGTGGCTGGCCTAGCGGGAGGGGGGCCAAAAACATTCAGTACTTC. The rearrangement joins TRBV28 to TRBJ2-4; TRBD2 aligns across 12 bases. In germline, CDR1 is MDHEN, CDR2 SYDVKM. The CDR3 contains 20 residues. Trimming cost V 3 bases and J 1 base; bases outside gene matches: 13.